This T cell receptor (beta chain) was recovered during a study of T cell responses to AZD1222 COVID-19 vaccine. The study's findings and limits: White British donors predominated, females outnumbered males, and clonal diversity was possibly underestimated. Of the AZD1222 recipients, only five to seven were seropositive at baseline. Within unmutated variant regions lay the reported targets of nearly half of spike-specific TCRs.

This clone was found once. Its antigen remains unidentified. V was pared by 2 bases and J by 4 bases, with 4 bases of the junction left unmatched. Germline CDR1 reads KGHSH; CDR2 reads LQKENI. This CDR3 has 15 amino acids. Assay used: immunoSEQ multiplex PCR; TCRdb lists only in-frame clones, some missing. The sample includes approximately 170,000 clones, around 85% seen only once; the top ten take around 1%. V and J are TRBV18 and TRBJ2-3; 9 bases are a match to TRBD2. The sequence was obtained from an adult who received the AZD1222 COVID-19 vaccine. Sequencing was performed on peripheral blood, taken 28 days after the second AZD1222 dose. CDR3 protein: CASSPASGDADTQYF. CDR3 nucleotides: TGTGCCAGCTCACCAGCTAGCGGGGACGCAGATACGCAGTATTTT. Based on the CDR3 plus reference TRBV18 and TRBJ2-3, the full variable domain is NAGVMQNPRHLVRRRGQEARLRCSPMKGHSHVYWYRQLPEEGLKFMVYLQKENIIDESGMPKERFSAEFPKEGPSILRIQQVVRGDSAAYFCASSPASGDADTQYFGPGTRLTVL.